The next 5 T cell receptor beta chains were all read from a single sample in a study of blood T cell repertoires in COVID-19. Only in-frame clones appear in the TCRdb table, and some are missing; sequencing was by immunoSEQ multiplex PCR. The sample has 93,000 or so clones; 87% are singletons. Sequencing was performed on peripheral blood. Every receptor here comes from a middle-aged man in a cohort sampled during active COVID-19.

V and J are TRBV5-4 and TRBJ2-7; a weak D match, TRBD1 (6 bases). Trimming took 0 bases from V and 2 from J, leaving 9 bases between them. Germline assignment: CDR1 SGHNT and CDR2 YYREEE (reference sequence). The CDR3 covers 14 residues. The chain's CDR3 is CASSLADRPYEQYV. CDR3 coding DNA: TGTGCCAGCAGCTTGGCGGACAGACCCTACGAGCAGTACGTC.

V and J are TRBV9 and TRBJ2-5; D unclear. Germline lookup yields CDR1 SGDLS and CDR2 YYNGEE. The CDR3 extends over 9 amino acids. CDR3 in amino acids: CDRPGTQYF. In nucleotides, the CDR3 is TGTGATCGCCCCGGGACCCAGTACTTC.

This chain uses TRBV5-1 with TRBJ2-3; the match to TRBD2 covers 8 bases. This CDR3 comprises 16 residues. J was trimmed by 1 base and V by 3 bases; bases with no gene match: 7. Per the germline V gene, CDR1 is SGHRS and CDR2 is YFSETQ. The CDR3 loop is CASSSLSSGGTDTQYF. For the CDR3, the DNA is TGCGCCAGCAGCTCCCTGAGTAGCGGGGGCACAGATACGCAGTATTTT.

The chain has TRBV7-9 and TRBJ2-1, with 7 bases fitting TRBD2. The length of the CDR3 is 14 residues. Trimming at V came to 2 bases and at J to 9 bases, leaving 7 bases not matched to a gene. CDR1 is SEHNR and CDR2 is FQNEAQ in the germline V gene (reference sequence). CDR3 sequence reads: CASSLKGLTGEQFF. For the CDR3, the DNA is TGTGCCAGCAGCTTAAAGGGACTAACGGGTGAGCAGTTCTTC.

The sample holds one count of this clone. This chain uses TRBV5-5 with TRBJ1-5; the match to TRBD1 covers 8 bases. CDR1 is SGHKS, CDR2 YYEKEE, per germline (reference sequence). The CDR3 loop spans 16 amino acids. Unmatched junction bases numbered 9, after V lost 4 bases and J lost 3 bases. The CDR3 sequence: CASSPTGGNSNQPQHF. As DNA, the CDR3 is TGTGCCAGCAGCCCCACAGGGGGTAATTCCAATCAGCCCCAGCATTTT.